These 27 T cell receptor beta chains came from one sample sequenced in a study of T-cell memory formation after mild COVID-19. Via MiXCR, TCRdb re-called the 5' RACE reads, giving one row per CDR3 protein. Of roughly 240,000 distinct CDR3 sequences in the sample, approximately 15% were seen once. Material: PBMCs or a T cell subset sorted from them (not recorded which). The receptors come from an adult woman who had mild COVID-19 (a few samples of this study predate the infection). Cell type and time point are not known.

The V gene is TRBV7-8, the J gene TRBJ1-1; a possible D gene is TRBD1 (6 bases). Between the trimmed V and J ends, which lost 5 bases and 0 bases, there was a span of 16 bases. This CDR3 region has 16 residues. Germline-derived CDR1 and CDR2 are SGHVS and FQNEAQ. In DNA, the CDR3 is TGTGCCAGCAGCAGAACCGGGACAACTATGAACACTGAAGCTTTCTTT. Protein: CASSRTGTTMNTEAFF.

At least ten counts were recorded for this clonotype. The CDR3 loop reads CSVEVHRGEQYF. The CDR3 DNA reads TGCAGCGTTGAGGTCCACAGGGGCGAGCAGTACTTC. The gene calls are TRBV29-1 and TRBJ2-7; 7 bases align to TRBD1. Germline V lookup: CDR1 SQVTM, CDR2 ANQGSEA. The V gene end was trimmed by 3 bases and the J gene end by 6 bases; junction bases not matched to a gene: 5. The CDR3 spans 12 residues.

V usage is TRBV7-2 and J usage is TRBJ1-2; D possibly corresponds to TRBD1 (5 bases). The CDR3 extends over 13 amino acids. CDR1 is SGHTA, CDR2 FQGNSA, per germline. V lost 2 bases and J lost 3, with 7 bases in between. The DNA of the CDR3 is TGTGCCAGCAGCTTACAGGGATACTATGGCTACACCTTC. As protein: CASSLQGYYGYTF.

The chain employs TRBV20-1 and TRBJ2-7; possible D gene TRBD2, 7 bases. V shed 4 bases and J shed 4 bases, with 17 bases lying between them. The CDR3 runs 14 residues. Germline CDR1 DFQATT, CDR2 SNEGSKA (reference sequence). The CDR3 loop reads CSAKLGGRGYEQYF. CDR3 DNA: TGCAGTGCTAAGCTCGGGGGGCGGGGTTACGAGCAGTACTTC.

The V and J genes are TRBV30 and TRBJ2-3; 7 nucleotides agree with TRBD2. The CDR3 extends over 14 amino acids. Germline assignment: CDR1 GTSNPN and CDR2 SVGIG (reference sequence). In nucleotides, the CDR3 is TGTGCTGGGAGGGTCGCGGCTAGCACAGATACGCAGTATTTT. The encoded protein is CAGRVAASTDTQYF. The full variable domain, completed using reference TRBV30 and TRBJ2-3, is SQTIHQWPATLVQPVGSPLSLECTVEGTSNPNLYWYRQAAGRGLQLLFYSVGIGQISSEVPQNLSASRPQDRQFILSSKKLLLSDSGFYLCAGRVAASTDTQYFGPGTRLTVL.

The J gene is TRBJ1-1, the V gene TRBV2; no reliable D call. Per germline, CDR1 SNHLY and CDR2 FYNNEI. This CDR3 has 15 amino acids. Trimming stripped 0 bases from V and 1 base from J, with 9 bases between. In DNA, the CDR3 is TGTGCCAGCAGTGAAGCTGGCCGACAGAACACTGAAGCTTTCTTT. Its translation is CASSEAGRQNTEAFF.

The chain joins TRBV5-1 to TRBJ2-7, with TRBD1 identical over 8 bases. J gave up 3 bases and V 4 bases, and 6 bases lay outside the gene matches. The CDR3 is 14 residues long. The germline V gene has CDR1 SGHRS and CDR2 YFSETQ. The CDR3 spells CASSRTGTNYEQYF. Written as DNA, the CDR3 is TGCGCCAGCAGCCGGACAGGGACCAACTACGAGCAGTACTTC.

This CDR3 is CASSYPGTGGQGELFF. The CDR3 DNA sequence: TGTGCCAGCAGTTACCCCGGGACAGGGGGCCAGGGGGAGCTGTTTTTT. The chain links TRBV6-6 to TRBJ2-2, with 12 bases that match TRBD1. The V segment lost 2 bases and the J segment 8 bases; nucleotides outside the gene matches: 6. The CDR3 is 16 amino acids. CDR1 and CDR2 (germline): MNHNY, SVGAGI (reference sequence).

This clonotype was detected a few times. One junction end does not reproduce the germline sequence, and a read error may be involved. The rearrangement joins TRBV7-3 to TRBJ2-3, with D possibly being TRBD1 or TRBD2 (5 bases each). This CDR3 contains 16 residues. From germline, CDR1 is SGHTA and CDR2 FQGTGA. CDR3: CASSLKSGTVTDTQYF. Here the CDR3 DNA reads TGTGCCAGCAGCTTAAAGTCCGGGACGGTAACAGATACGCAGTACTTT.

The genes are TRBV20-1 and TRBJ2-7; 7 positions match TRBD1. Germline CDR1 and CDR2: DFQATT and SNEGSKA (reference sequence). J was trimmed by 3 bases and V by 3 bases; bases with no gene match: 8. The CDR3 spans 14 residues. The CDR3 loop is CSASFPGGGYEQYF. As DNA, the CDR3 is TGCAGTGCTAGTTTTCCAGGGGGTGGCTACGAGCAGTACTTC.

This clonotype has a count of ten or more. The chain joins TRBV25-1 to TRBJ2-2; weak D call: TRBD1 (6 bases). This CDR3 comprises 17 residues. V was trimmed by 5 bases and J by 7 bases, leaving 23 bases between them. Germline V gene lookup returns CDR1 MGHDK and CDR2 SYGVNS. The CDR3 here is CASSNLTGKREDGELFF. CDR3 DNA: TGTGCCAGCAGTAATTTAACAGGGAAAAGGGAAGACGGGGAGCTGTTTTTT.

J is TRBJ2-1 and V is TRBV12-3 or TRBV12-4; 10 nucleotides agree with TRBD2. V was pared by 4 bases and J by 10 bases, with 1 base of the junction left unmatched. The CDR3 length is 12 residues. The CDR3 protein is CASSWGLAEQFF. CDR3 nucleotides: TGTGCCAGCAGTTGGGGACTAGCGGAGCAGTTCTTC.

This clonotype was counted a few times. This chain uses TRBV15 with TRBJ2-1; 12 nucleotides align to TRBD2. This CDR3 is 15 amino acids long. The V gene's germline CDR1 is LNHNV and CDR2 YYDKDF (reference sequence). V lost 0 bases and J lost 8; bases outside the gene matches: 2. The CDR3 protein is CATSRELAGGYEQFF. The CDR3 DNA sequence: TGTGCCACCAGCAGAGAACTAGCGGGAGGTTATGAGCAGTTCTTC.

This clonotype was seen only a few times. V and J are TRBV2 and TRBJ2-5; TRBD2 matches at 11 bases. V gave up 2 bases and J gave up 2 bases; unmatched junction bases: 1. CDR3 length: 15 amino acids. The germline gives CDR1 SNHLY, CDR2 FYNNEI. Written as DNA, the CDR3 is TGTGCCAGCAGTGAACTAGCGGGGGGACAAGAGACCCAGTACTTC. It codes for CASSELAGGQETQYF.

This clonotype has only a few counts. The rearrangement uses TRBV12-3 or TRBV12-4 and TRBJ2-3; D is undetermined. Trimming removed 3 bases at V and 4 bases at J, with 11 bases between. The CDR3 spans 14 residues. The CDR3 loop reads CASSFGIAADTQYF. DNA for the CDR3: TGTGCCAGCAGTTTTGGGATAGCTGCAGATACGCAGTATTTT.

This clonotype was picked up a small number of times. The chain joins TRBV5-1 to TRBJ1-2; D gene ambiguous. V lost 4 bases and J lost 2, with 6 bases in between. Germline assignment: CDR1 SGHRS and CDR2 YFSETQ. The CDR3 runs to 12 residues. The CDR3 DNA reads TGCGCCAGCAGCCGTACCAACTATGGCTACACCTTC. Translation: CASSRTNYGYTF.

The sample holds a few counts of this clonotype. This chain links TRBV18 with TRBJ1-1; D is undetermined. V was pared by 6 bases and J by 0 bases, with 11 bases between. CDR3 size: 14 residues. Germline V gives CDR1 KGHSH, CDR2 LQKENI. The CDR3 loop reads CASSDRRMNTEAFF. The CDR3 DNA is TGTGCCAGCTCGGACCGACGAATGAACACTGAAGCTTTCTTT. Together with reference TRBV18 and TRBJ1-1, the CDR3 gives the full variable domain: NAGVMQNPRHLVRRRGQEARLRCSPMKGHSHVYWYRQLPEEGLKFMVYLQKENIIDESGMPKERFSAEFPKEGPSILRIQQVVRGDSAAYFCASSDRRMNTEAFFGQGTRLTVV.

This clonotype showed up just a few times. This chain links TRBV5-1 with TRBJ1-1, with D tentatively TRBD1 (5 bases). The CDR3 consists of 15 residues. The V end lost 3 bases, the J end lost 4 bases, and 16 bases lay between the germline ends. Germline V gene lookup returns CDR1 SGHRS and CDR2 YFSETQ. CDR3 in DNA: TGCGCCAGCAGCTCGGAGGGGTCCCGGAGCACTGAAGCTTTCTTT. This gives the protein CASSSEGSRSTEAFF. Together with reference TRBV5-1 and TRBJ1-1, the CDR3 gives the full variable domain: KAGVTQTPRYLIKTRGQQVTLSCSPISGHRSVSWYQQTPGQGLQFLFEYFSETQRNKGNFPGRFSGRQFSNSRSEMNVSTLELGDSALYLCASSSEGSRSTEAFFGQGTRLTVV.

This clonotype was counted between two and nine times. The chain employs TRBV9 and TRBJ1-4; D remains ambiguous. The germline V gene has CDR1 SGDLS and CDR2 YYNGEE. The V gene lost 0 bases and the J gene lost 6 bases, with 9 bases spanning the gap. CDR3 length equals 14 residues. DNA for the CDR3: TGTGCCAGCAGCGTAGGAGTACAACATGAAAAACTGTTTTTT. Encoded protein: CASSVGVQHEKLFF.

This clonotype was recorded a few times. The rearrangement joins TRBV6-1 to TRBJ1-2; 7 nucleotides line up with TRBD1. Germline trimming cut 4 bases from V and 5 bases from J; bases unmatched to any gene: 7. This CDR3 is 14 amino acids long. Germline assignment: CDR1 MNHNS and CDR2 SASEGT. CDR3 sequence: CASSGGTVPYGYTF. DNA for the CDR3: TGTGCCAGCAGTGGGGGGACAGTGCCTTATGGCTACACCTTC.

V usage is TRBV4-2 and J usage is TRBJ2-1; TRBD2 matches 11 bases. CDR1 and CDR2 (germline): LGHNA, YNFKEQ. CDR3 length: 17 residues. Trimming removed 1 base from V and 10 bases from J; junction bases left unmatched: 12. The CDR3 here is CASSQGPTSGSAHEQFF. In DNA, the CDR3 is TGTGCCAGCAGCCAAGGCCCTACTAGCGGGAGCGCCCACGAGCAGTTCTTC.

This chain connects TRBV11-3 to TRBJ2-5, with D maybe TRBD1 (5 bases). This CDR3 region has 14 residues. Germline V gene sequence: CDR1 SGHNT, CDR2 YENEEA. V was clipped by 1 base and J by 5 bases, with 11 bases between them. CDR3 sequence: CASSLVQGWETQYF. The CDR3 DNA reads TGTGCCAGCAGCTTAGTTCAGGGCTGGGAGACCCAGTACTTC.

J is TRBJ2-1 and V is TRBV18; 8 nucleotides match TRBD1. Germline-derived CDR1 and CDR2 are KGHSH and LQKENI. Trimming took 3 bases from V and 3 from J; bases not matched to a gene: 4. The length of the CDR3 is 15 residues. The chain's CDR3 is CASSPQGANYNEQFF. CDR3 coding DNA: TGTGCCAGCTCACCTCAGGGGGCCAACTACAATGAGCAGTTCTTC. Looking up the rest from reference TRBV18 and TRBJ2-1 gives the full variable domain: NAGVMQNPRHLVRRRGQEARLRCSPMKGHSHVYWYRQLPEEGLKFMVYLQKENIIDESGMPKERFSAEFPKEGPSILRIQQVVRGDSAAYFCASSPQGANYNEQFFGPGTRLTVL.

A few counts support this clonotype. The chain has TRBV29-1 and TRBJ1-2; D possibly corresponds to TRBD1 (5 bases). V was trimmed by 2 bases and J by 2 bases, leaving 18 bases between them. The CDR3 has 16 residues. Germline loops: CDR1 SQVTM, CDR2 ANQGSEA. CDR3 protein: CSVEPPWGRTNYGYTF. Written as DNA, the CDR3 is TGCAGCGTTGAACCCCCCTGGGGCAGAACCAACTATGGCTACACCTTC.

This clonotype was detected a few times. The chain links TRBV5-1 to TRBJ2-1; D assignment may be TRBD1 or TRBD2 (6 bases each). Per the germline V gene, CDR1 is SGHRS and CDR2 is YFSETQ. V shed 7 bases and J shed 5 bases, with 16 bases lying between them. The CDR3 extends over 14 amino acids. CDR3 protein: CASGGLSGDNEQFF. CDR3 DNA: TGCGCCAGCGGGGGGTTGTCAGGGGACAATGAGCAGTTCTTC.

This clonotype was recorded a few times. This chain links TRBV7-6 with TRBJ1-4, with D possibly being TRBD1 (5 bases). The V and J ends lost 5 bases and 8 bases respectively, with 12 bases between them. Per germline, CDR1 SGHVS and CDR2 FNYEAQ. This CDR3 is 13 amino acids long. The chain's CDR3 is CASSPGRWEKLFF. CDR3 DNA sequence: TGTGCCAGCAGCCCAGGGAGGTGGGAAAAACTGTTTTTT.

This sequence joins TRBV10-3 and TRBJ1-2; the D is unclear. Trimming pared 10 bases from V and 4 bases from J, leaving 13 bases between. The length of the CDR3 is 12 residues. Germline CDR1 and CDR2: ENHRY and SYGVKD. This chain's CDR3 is CATSSAPYGYTF. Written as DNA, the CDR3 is TGTGCCACCTCCTCGGCGCCCTATGGCTACACCTTC.